This T cell receptor beta chain was captured in a study of neurological immune-mediated disorders. Study results and caveats: The greatest TCR clonal expansion occurred in HTLV-1-associated myelopathy and the least in multiple sclerosis, which fell below healthy controls. None of the CDR3 amino acid sequences in expanded clones turned up in more than one subject, which points to private repertoires in all groups.

For the sorted libraries, about 970,000 CD4+ or CD8+ T cells were used. Per germline, CDR1 SGDLS and CDR2 YYNGEE. CDR3 length: 15 amino acids. Trimming took 3 bases from V and 8 from J; bases not matched to a gene: 7. This clonotype was observed at least ten times. The antigen is not known. cDNA synthesis was performed by 5'RACE with 10-nucleotide random UMIs. A single record per CDR3 protein comes from TCRdb applying MiXCR to the 5' RACE reads. The table shows about 30,000 distinct CDR3 sequences, with 5.5% to 6% occurring only once. The receptor was isolated from a woman aged 50 to 65 in good health. The rearrangement uses TRBV9 and TRBJ1-4, with 10 bases matching TRBD1. Sequences were obtained from CD4+ T cells from blood. CDR3 sequence: CASSAHLGQGEKLFF. DNA for the CDR3: TGTGCCAGCAGCGCCCATCTGGGACAGGGGGAAAAACTGTTTTTT.